The clone carrying this T cell receptor beta chain was seen a handful of times. What it binds is not known. The sample is drawn from a study of blood T cells in healthy people across ages. Around 10 milliliters of peripheral blood were drawn from each donor. The authors extracted at least 5 micrograms of total RNA per sample. This CDR3 is 13 amino acids long. Germline loops: CDR1 SNHLY, CDR2 FYNNEI. The J segment lost 7 bases and the V segment lost 10 bases, leaving 7 bases of the junction unmatched. For the second PCR, which ran for about 7 to 12 cycles, a sample-barcoded 5' primer and a J-beta primer mix were used. Using its own MiXCR run on the 5' RACE reads, TCRdb lists one record per CDR3 protein. The sample shows some 1.5 million distinct CDR3 sequences, 25% to 30% of them seen only once. Study conclusions and caveats: More naive CD4+ cells and higher diversity marked long-lived donors relative to aged donors.

This chain joins TRBV2 and TRBJ1-6; 7 bases line up with TRBD1. Specimen: blood. The clonotype comes from a woman in her twenties or thirties in good health. This CDR3 reads CATMTGRNSPLHF. The CDR3 region has the DNA TGTGCCACCATGACAGGGCGGAATTCACCCCTCCACTTT.